The text below deals with one TCR beta chain. Its target is unknown. TCRdb redid the calling of the 5' RACE reads with MiXCR, one entry per CDR3 protein. The sample holds around 1.7 million distinct CDR3 sequences, about 31% seen once. This entry comes from a study of identical twins. Whole-study results and caveats: Some out-of-frame alpha sequences were shared by twins, and these showed excess low generation probability. Modeled out-of-frame TCR alpha sharing in monozygotic twins fell below observed levels. Fewer insertions were carried by abundant cord blood beta clonotypes, but none was seen in memory repertoires.

The length of the CDR3 is 15 residues. Germline V lookup: CDR1 LGHDT, CDR2 YNNKEL (reference sequence). This clonotype originated in a newborn girl in good health. The chain employs TRBV3-1 and TRBJ2-7, with D maybe TRBD2 (6 bases). The J call is doubtful: the DNA matches TRBJ2-5 better. Input material: cord blood. CDR3 bases: TGTGCCAGCAGCCGGCCCCAGCGGAGGGGAGAGACCCAGTACTTC. This encodes CASSRPQRRGETQYF.